The rows below give T cell receptor beta chains drawn from one sample of a study of blood T cell repertoires in COVID-19. Produced via immunoSEQ multiplex PCR; TCRdb's table is partial and in-frame only. The sample includes 120,000 to 150,000 clones, 84% of them seen just once. Sample: peripheral blood. The receptors were sampled from a human donor in a cohort sampled during active COVID-19. CDR3s include the opening cysteine and the closing phenylalanine or tryptophan. D genes are given only for firm matches. The size entry is marked missing in some rows and otherwise reads once, few, many or a size class.

TRBD2	-	TRBV6-5	TRBJ2-1	CASSYSPGGNEQFF	TGTGCCAGCAGTTACTCCCCGGGGGGCAATGAGCAGTTCTTC
-	once	TRBV28	TRBJ1-4	CASRSRVTNEKLFF	TGTGCCAGCAGAAGTCGAGTCACTAATGAAAAACTGTTTTTT
TRBD2	-	TRBV4-1	TRBJ2-1	CASSQELAGIYNEQFF	TGCGCCAGCAGCCAAGAACTAGCGGGGATCTACAATGAGCAGTTCTTC
-	few	TRBV30	TRBJ1-1	CAWSGTLNTEAFF	TGTGCCTGGAGTGGGACTTTGAACACTGAAGCTTTCTTT
-	-	TRBV3-1/TRBV3-2	TRBJ1-1	CASSQVGGAAAFF	TGTGCCAGCAGCCAAGTTGGCGGGGCAGCTGCTTTCTTT
TRBD1	few	TRBV7-9	TRBJ2-1	CASSSLPGTGVVSYNEQFF	TGTGCCAGCAGCTCCCTTCCCGGGACAGGAGTGGTGTCCTACAATGAGCAGTTCTTC
-	few	TRBV18	TRBJ2-2	CASSPNRANTGELFF	TGTGCCAGCTCACCCAACAGGGCTAACACCGGGGAGCTGTTTTTT
TRBD2	-	TRBV4-3	TRBJ2-3	CASSQDLSRLAGYTDTQYF	TGCGCCAGCAGCCAAGATCTATCTCGACTAGCAGGGTACACAGATACGCAGTATTTT
-	-	TRBV7-2	TRBJ1-3	CASSLGGGGSGNTIYF	TGTGCCAGCAGCTTAGGGGGGGGAGGCTCTGGAAACACCATATATTTT
TRBD2	once	TRBV4-3	TRBJ2-3	CASSPTGGGYGTDTQYF	TGCGCCAGCAGCCCTACTGGCGGGGGATATGGCACAGATACGCAGTATTTT
-	-	TRBV24-1	TRBJ2-2	CASPYGTGEANTGELFF	TGTGCCAGCCCATACGGGACGGGAGAGGCGAACACCGGGGAGCTGTTTTTT
-	-	TRBV30	TRBJ1-2	CAWGSLRNYGYTF	TGTGCCTGGGGCTCCCTCAGAAACTATGGCTACACCTTC
-	-	TRBV11-2	TRBJ1-5	CASSLDLIQPQHF	TGTGCCAGCAGCTTAGACCTTATTCAGCCCCAGCATTTT
TRBD2	-	TRBV10-3	TRBJ2-3	CAISEAGTSGGAGTDTQYF	TGTGCCATCAGTGAGGCCGGGACTAGCGGGGGGGCTGGCACAGATACGCAGTATTTT
TRBD2	-	TRBV4-1	TRBJ2-1	CASSQESGGGVLSYNEQFF	TGCGCCAGCAGCCAAGAATCGGGTGGGGGGGTCCTCTCCTACAATGAGCAGTTCTTC
-	-	TRBV3-1/TRBV3-2	TRBJ1-1	CASSPSPGNTEAFF	TGTGCCAGCAGCCCCTCCCCCGGGAACACTGAAGCTTTCTTT
-	once	TRBV6-5	TRBJ2-3	CASRIADDTDTQYF	TGTGCCAGCAGAATAGCGGATGACACAGATACGCAGTATTTT
-	-	TRBV2	TRBJ2-7	CASSAVRGINSEQYF	TGTGCCAGCAGTGCCGTGAGAGGGATTAATAGCGAGCAGTACTTC